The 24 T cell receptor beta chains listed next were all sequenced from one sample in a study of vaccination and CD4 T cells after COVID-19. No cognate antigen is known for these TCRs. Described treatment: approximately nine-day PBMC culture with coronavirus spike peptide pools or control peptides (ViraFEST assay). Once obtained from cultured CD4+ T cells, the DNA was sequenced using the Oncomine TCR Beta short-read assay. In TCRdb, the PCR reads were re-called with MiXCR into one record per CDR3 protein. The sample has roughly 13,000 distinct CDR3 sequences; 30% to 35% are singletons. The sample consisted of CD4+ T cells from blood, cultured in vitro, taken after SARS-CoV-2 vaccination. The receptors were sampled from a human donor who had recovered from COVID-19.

CDR3 amino acids: CASSRTEAFF. For the CDR3, the DNA is TGTGCCAGCAGCCGGACTGAAGCTTTCTTT. The rearrangement uses TRBV7-9 and TRBJ1-1; D gene ambiguous. The V gene lost 5 bases and the J gene lost 5 bases, with 3 bases spanning the gap. The CDR3 totals 10 residues. Germline CDR1 reads SEHNR; CDR2 reads FQNEAQ (reference sequence).

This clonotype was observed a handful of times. The DNA of the CDR3 is TGTGCCAGCAGTGACGGGGACTATTCACCCCTCCACTTT. Residues: CASSDGDYSPLHF. This rearrangement joins TRBV6-4 to TRBJ1-6, with D perhaps matching TRBD1 (5 bases). The CDR3 length is 13 residues. The ends were cut back, 2 bases at V and 8 bases at J, with 7 bases in the middle. Germline assignment: CDR1 MRHNA and CDR2 SNTAGT.

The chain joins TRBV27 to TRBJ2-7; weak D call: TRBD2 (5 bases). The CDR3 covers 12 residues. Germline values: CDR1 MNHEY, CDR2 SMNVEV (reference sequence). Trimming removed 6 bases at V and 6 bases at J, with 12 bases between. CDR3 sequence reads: CASSPGSPEQYF. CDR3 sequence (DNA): TGTGCCAGCAGCCCGGGATCCCCCGAGCAGTACTTC.

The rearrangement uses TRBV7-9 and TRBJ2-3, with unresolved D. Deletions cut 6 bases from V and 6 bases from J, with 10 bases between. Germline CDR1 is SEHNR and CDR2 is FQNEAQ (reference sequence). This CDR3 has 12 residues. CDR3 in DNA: TGTGCCAGCAGTCACGGTGAGGATACGCAGTATTTT. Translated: CASSHGEDTQYF.

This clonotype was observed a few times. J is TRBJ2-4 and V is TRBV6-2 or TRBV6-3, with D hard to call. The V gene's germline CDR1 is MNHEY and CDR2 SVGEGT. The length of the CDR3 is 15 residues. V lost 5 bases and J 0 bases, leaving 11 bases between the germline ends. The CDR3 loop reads CASSPRYIAKNIQYF. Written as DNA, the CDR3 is TGTGCCAGCAGTCCCCGATACATAGCCAAAAACATTCAGTACTTC.

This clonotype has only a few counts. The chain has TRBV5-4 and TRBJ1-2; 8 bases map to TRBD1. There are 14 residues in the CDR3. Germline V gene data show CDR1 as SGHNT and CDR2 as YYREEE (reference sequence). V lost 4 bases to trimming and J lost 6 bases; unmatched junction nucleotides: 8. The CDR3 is CASSPDRGKDGYTF. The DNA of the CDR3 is TGTGCCAGCAGCCCAGACAGGGGAAAGGATGGCTACACCTTC.

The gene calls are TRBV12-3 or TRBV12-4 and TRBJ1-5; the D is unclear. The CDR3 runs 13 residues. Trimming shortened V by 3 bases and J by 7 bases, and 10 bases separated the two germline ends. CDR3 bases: TGTGCCAGCAGTTTTCAAGGAGGGCAGCCCCAGCATTTT. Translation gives CASSFQGGQPQHF.

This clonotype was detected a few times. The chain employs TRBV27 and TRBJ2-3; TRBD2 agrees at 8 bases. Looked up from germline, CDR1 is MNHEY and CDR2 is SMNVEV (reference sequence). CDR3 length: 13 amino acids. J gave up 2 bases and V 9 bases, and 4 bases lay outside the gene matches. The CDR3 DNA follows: TGTGCCAGTACTAGCGGATACACAGATACGCAGTATTTT. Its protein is CASTSGYTDTQYF.

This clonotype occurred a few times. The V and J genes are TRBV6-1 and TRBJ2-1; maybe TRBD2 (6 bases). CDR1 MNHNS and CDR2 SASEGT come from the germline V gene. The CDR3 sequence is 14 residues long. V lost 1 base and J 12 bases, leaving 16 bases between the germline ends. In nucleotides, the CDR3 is TGTGCCAGCAGTGAAGGGGGGAGGACCGTAGGGCAGTTCTTC. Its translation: CASSEGGRTVGQFF.

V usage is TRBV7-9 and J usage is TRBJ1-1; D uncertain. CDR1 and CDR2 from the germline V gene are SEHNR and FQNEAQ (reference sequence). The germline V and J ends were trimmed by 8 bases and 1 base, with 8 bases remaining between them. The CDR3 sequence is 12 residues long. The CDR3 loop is CASEFGNTEAFF. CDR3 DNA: TGTGCCAGCGAGTTTGGGAACACTGAAGCTTTCTTT.

The CDR3 sequence is CSSPERTSDNNEQFF. The CDR3 nucleotides read TGCAGTTCCCCCGAGCGGACTAGCGATAACAATGAGCAGTTCTTC. The V call is TRBV20-1, the J call TRBJ2-1; TRBD2 matches 9 bases. The trim removed 8 bases at V and 5 bases at J, leaving 13 bases unmatched. Germline V gene sequence: CDR1 DFQATT, CDR2 SNEGSKA (reference sequence). The CDR3 contains 15 residues.

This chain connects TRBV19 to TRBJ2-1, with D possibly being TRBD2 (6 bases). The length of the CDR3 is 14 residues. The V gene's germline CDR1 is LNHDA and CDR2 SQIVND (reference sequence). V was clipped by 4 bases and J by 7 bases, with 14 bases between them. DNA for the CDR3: TGTGCCAGTAGTAGTACCGGGACTTCAAATGAGCAGTTCTTC. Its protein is CASSSTGTSNEQFF.

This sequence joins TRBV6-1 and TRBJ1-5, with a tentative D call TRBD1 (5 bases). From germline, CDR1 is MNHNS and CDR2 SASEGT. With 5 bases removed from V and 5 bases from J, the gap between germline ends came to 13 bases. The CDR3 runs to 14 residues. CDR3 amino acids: CASSPPVGDQPQHF. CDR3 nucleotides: TGTGCCAGCAGTCCACCTGTAGGGGATCAGCCCCAGCATTTT.

For the CDR3, the DNA is TGTGCCAGCAGCTTCGGGGGGAGCCAAGAGACCCAGTACTTC. Translation: CASSFGGSQETQYF. This chain links TRBV7-2 with TRBJ2-5, with 7 bases identical to TRBD2. CDR1 and CDR2 from the germline V gene are SGHTA and FQGNSA. V lost 3 bases, J lost 1 base, and 2 bases stayed unmatched. This CDR3 has 14 amino acids.

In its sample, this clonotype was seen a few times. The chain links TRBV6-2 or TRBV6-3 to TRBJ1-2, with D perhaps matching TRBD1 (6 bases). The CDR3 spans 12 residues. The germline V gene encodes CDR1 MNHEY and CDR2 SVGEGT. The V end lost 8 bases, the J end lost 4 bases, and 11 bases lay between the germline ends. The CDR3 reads CASGGAVYGYTF. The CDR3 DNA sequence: TGTGCCAGCGGGGGCGCGGTCTATGGCTACACCTTC.

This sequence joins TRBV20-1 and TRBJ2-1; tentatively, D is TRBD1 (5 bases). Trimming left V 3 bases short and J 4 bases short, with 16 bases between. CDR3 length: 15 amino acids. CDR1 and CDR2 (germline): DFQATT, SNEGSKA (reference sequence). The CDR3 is CSARAPRGVYNEQFF. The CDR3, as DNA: TGCAGTGCTAGGGCCCCTAGGGGCGTTTACAATGAGCAGTTCTTC.

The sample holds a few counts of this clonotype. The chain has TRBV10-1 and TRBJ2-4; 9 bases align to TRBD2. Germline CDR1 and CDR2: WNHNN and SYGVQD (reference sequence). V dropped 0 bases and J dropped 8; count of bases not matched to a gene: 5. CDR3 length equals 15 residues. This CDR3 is CASSESGTSGHIQYF. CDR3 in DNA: TGCGCCAGCAGTGAGTCTGGCACTAGCGGGCACATTCAGTACTTC.

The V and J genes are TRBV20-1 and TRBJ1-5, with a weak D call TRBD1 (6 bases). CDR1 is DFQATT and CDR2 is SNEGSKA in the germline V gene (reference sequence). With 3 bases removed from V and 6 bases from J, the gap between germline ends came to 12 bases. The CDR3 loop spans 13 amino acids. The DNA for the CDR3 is TGCAGTGCTAGGAGGGGGGGAGGTCAGCCCCAGCATTTT. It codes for CSARRGGGQPQHF.

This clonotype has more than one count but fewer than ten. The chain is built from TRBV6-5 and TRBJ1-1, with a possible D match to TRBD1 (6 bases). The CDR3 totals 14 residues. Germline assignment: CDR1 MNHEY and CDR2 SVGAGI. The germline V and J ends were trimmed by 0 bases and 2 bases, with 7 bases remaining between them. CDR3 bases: TGTGCCAGCAGTTACTCACAGGGAAACACTGAAGCTTTCTTT. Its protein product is CASSYSQGNTEAFF.

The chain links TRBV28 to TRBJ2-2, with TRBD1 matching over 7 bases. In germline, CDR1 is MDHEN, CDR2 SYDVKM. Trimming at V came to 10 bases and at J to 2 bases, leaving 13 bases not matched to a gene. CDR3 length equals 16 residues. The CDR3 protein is CATTKIRDSNTGELFF. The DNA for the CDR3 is TGTGCCACCACCAAGATCCGGGACAGCAACACCGGGGAGCTGTTTTTT.

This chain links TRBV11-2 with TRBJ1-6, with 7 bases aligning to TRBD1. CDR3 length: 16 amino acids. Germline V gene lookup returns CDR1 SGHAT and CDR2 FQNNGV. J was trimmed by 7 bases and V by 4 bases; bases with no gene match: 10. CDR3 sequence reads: CASSSRIVRGNSPLHF. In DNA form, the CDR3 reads TGTGCCAGCAGCTCCCGAATCGTCAGGGGGAATTCACCCCTCCACTTT.

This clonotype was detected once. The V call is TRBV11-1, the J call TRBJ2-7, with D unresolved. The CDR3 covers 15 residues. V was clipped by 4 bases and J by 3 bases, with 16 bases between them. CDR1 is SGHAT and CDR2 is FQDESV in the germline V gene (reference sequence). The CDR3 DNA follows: TGTGCCAGCAGCTCGACCCAGTGGGGTCTCTACGAGCAGTACTTC. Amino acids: CASSSTQWGLYEQYF.

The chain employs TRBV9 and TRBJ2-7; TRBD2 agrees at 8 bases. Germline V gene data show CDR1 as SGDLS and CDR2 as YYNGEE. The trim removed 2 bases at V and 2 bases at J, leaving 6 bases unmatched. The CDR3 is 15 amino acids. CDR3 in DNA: TGTGCCAGCAGCGTTTCCAGCGGGGGAACCTACGAGCAGTACTTC. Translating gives CASSVSSGGTYEQYF.

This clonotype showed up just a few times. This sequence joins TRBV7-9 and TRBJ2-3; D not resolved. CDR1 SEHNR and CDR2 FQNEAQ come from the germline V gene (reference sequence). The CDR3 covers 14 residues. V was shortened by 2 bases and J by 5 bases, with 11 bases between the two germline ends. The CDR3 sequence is CASSLMAGKDTQYF. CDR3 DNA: TGTGCCAGCAGCTTAATGGCTGGGAAAGATACGCAGTATTTT.